The rows below give T cell receptor beta chains drawn from one sample of a study of T cell changes during pregnancy in multiple sclerosis. The protocol was immunoSEQ multiplex PCR, while the TCRdb copy is restricted to in-frame clones and leaves out a portion. The sample records about 8,000 clones, around 87% being singletons. Material: CD8+ T cells from peripheral blood mononuclear cells, obtained in the first trimester of pregnancy. These receptors were collected from a female donor in good health, enrolled as a control in a pregnancy study. Each CDR3 is given with its conserved first and last residue.

j_call: TRBJ1-2
v_call: TRBV6-1
cdr3_aa: CASRNRGNYGYTF

j_call: TRBJ2-7
v_call: TRBV4-3
cdr3_aa: CASSQEAAGSYEQYF

j_call: TRBJ2-3
v_call: TRBV2
cdr3_aa: CASIQGLAEQYF

j_call: TRBJ2-1
v_call: TRBV11-2
cdr3_aa: CASSSRDRGFNEQFF

j_call: TRBJ2-1
v_call: TRBV7-9
cdr3_aa: CASRGGSGDLYNEQFF

j_call: TRBJ2-3
v_call: TRBV27
cdr3_aa: CASSHTSGHTDTQYF

j_call: TRBJ1-1
v_call: TRBV7-2
cdr3_aa: CASSSGQGSTEAFF

j_call: TRBJ2-7
v_call: TRBV6-1
cdr3_aa: CASRIFTPSYEQYF

j_call: TRBJ2-2
v_call: TRBV7-6
cdr3_aa: CASSSLTTGVEVPGELFF

j_call: TRBJ2-2
v_call: TRBV30
cdr3_aa: CAWSAGAGTGELFF

j_call: TRBJ2-3
v_call: TRBV7-7
cdr3_aa: CASSLGGGLTADTQYF

j_call: TRBJ2-3
v_call: TRBV7-6
cdr3_aa: CASSLALQRGGSTDTQYF

j_call: TRBJ1-1
v_call: TRBV19
cdr3_aa: CASSMAGQGTYTEAFF

j_call: TRBJ2-5
v_call: TRBV4-2
cdr3_aa: CASSQDRGTSETQYF

j_call: TRBJ2-7
v_call: TRBV14
cdr3_aa: CASSQDERGFSYEQYF

j_call: TRBJ2-1
v_call: TRBV9
cdr3_aa: CASSPEQSLGGSASYNEQFF

j_call: TRBJ2-5
v_call: TRBV28
cdr3_aa: CASSLWGSYGTAQETQYF

j_call: TRBJ2-3
v_call: TRBV6-4
cdr3_aa: CASSSSGGAGDTQYF

j_call: TRBJ2-7
v_call: TRBV6-5
cdr3_aa: CASAGGRARSFEQYF

j_call: TRBJ2-7
v_call: TRBV7-9
cdr3_aa: CASSQASSGSYEQYF

j_call: TRBJ2-5
v_call: TRBV28
cdr3_aa: CASSILQGSETQYF

j_call: TRBJ2-3
v_call: TRBV6-1
cdr3_aa: CASSLAGTGPDTQYF

j_call: TRBJ1-2
v_call: TRBV6-5
cdr3_aa: CASSEGIGYFGYTF

j_call: TRBJ2-5
v_call: TRBV27
cdr3_aa: CASSSLRVGETQYF

j_call: TRBJ2-3
v_call: TRBV5-1
cdr3_aa: CASSPRLAGGVSRGTDTQYF

j_call: TRBJ2-1
v_call: TRBV7-3
cdr3_aa: CASGQGAGNEQFF

j_call: TRBJ2-7
v_call: TRBV11-2
cdr3_aa: CASSLGTGGAGSYEQYF

j_call: TRBJ2-3
v_call: TRBV28
cdr3_aa: CASSTGLRLNTDTQYF

j_call: TRBJ2-1
v_call: TRBV11-2
cdr3_aa: CASSIFRDTINNEQFF

j_call: TRBJ2-5
v_call: TRBV7-6
cdr3_aa: CASSSEAGSYETQYF

j_call: TRBJ2-1
v_call: TRBV7-8
cdr3_aa: CASSLAPALGPNEQFF

j_call: TRBJ2-1
v_call: TRBV4-3
cdr3_aa: CASSHPGLAAGEQFF

j_call: TRBJ2-2
v_call: TRBV6-6
cdr3_aa: CASSYGTSATGELFF

j_call: TRBJ2-5
v_call: TRBV7-2
cdr3_aa: CASSLAGLAGVETQYF

j_call: TRBJ2-3
v_call: TRBV27
cdr3_aa: CASSLNSGGPPSTDTQYF

j_call: TRBJ2-1
v_call: TRBV5-1
cdr3_aa: CASSLYSGGAYNEQFF

j_call: TRBJ1-5
v_call: TRBV19
cdr3_aa: CASSIGQDSNQPQHF

j_call: TRBJ2-3
v_call: TRBV4-1
cdr3_aa: CASSQGTVAGGDTQYF

j_call: TRBJ2-1
v_call: TRBV4-2
cdr3_aa: CASSPRLLNEQFF

j_call: TRBJ2-3
v_call: TRBV7-7
cdr3_aa: CASSFYGGEADTQYF

j_call: TRBJ1-2
v_call: TRBV12-5
cdr3_aa: CAGSGGADYGYTF

j_call: TRBJ2-7
v_call: TRBV6-1
cdr3_aa: CASSERTSGSYEQYF

j_call: TRBJ2-1
v_call: TRBV5-6
cdr3_aa: CASSLAGGPNEQFF

j_call: TRBJ1-3
v_call: TRBV7-2
cdr3_aa: CASSLNPGGNTIYF

j_call: TRBJ2-5
v_call: TRBV18
cdr3_aa: CASSPTENQETQYF

j_call: TRBJ2-7
v_call: TRBV18
cdr3_aa: CASSPRRTGTYEQYF

j_call: TRBJ1-5
v_call: TRBV28
cdr3_aa: CASSPSGTGYQPQHF

j_call: TRBJ1-1
v_call: TRBV6-6
cdr3_aa: CASSLRGGNTEAFF

j_call: TRBJ2-3
v_call: TRBV13
cdr3_aa: CASSSPGLAGVGTDTQYF

j_call: TRBJ2-7
v_call: TRBV6-5
cdr3_aa: CASSPGSGSSYEQYF

j_call: TRBJ2-5
v_call: TRBV5-6
cdr3_aa: CASSSTLTGMVETQYF

j_call: TRBJ1-5
v_call: TRBV7-4
cdr3_aa: CASSLVGGIGNQPQHF

j_call: TRBJ2-3
v_call: TRBV11-2
cdr3_aa: CASSLAGASTDTQYF

j_call: TRBJ2-7
v_call: TRBV14
cdr3_aa: CASSRDRFSYEQYF

j_call: TRBJ2-2
v_call: TRBV27
cdr3_aa: CASSLSSGELFF

j_call: TRBJ2-3
v_call: TRBV2
cdr3_aa: CASSQQGLAGVDTQYF

j_call: TRBJ1-1
v_call: TRBV6-5
cdr3_aa: CASSYSGTKYWAFF